This entry features one TCR beta chain sequence. This clonotype came up many times. The clone's antigen remains unknown. No per-base quality is available; no much larger clone lies one base away. The CDR3 holds 14 amino acids from the cysteine to the phenylalanine. Only CDR3 DNA is held: 42 bases, read in frame from base 1. V loses 1 base of germline sequence and J loses 2 bases, and the interval between the two ends is 6 bases. CDR1 and CDR2 are drawn from the germline V gene: SGHTA, FQGNSA. Explained via the paper, the time point label denotes: persistent/refractory GD, antithyroid drugs over 5 years with positive TRAb. RNA was extracted from PBMCs in TRIzol for both TCR sequencing and RNA sequencing. Graves' disease was diagnosed according to American Thyroid Association guidelines. Recruitment of patients was carried out at an endocrinology department in Xi'an, China. Each patient gave roughly 10 milliliters of peripheral blood, collected in an EDTA anticoagulant tube. Ficoll Paque Plus density gradient separation was used to isolate PBMCs, and no further T cell sorting was performed. An Agilent 2100 Bioanalyzer and agarose gel were used to check RNA quality, and a NanoDrop 2000 was used to measure RNA concentration.

The library was prepared using multiplex PCR. The data were produced on an Illumina HiSeq 4000. CDR3 regions were amplified by Arm-PCR with iRepertoire HTBI primers to construct TCR beta libraries. Before sequencing, the PCR products went through gel purification. The source study handled its data this way. Gene usage analysis of CDR3 amino acid clonotypes used the roughly 62 TRBV and about 13 TRBJ segments found across samples. Filtered high-quality paired reads were merged into contigs using COPE and FqMerger. BLAST was used to align contigs to IMGT TRBV, TRBD and TRBJ reference genes, and CDR3 was defined according to IMGT. Clonotypes above 0.1% frequency were classified as highly expanded clones. Repertoire diversity was measured by Shannon entropy, and V-J evenness by the Gini coefficient. A clonotype was considered public if more than one individual shared it. TCRdb reprocessed the public reads (quality trimming at Q25 with fastp, clone calling with MiXCR) and kept in-frame beta chains. Merged by CDR3 protein, the rows form single entries marked with the most common genes and DNA. The V and J calls and clone size come from TCRdb's table, not from the authors' own analysis. The sample table contains 400,000 to 500,000 distinct CDR3 sequences; only one count was recorded for about 20% of them. 13% of the sample goes to the ten largest clones.

This record belongs to a study of regulatory T cells in long-lasting Graves disease (dated by TCRdb to about 2021). Describing the broader study: Persistent Graves' disease was defined as persistently positive TSH receptor autoantibodies together with antithyroid drug treatment for over 5 years. Persistent Graves' disease patients were compared with newly diagnosed Graves' disease patients by peripheral blood TCR sequencing and RNA sequencing. The study took place in China and was registered as a clinical trial. TCR sequencing covered 13 persistent and 20 newly diagnosed Graves' disease patients, approximately 33 samples in total. Antithyroid drugs had been taken for 8.5 to 11 years on average by persistent Graves' disease patients in the clinical cohort.

The study at large found these results: The study examined only peripheral blood because the primary lesion, thyroid tissue, could not be accessed. Compared with newly diagnosed patients, patients with persistent Graves' disease had lower TCR Shannon entropy and fewer highly expanded clones, which suggests clonal expansion. Patients with persistent disease shared more public clonotypes (roughly 2,900) than newly diagnosed patients did (around 930). Sequencing and analysis were restricted to the TCR beta chain. TRBV28, TRBJ1-2 and TRBJ2-5 were preferentially used in persistent disease, while TRBV20-1 and TRBJ2-1 were favored in newly diagnosed disease. The authors acknowledged the small sample size as a limitation that may reduce accuracy.

The V gene is TRBV7-2 and the J gene is TRBJ1-3, with TRBD1 as a weak D call on 6 bases. The TCR comes from a female donor with Graves disease. The input for sequencing was peripheral blood mononuclear cells (PBMCs), taken when the disease was refractory, from a patient treated with antithyroid drugs. The CDR3 has the sequence CASSLDRAGNTIYF. The sequence in DNA is TGTGCCAGCAGCTTAGACAGGGCTGGAAACACCATATATTTT.